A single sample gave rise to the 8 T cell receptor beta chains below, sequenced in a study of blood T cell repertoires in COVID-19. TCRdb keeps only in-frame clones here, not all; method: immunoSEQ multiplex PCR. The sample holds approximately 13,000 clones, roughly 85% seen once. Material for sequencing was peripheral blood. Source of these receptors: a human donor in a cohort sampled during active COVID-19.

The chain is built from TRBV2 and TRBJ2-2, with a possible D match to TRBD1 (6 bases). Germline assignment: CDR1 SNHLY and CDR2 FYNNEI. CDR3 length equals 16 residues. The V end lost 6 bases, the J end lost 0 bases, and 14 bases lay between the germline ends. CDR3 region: CASREDRTTNTGELFF. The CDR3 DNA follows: TGTGCCAGCAGAGAGGACAGAACAACGAACACCGGGGAGCTGTTTTTT.

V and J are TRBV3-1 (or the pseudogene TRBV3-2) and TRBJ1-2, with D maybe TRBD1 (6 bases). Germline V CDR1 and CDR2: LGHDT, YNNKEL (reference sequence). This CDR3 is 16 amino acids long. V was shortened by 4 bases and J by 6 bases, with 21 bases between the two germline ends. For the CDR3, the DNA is TGTGCCAGCAGCCCCCGAACTTCAGACAGGAGCAATGGCTACACCTTC. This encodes CASSPRTSDRSNGYTF.

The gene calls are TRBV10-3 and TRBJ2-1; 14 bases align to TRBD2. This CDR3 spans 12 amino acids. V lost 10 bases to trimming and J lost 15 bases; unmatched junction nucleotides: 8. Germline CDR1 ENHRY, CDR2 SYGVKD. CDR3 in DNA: TGTGCCACCGGGACTAGCGGGGGCTTCACGTTCTTC. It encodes CATGTSGGFTFF.

CDR3 in DNA: TGCGCCAGCAGCTCTGACAGGGCAACTGAAGCTTTCTTT. Protein product: CASSSDRATEAFF. The chain has TRBV5-1 and TRBJ1-1; 7 bases align to TRBD1. Germline lookup yields CDR1 SGHRS and CDR2 YFSETQ. CDR3 length: 13 residues. The V and J ends lost 3 bases and 5 bases, in that order; junction bases with no gene match: 4.

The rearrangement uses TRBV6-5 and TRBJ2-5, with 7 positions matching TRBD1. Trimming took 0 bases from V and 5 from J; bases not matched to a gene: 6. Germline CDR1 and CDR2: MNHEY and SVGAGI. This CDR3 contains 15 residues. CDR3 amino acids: CASSYSTGNRETQYF. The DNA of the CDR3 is TGTGCCAGCAGTTACTCGACAGGGAACAGGGAGACCCAGTACTTC.

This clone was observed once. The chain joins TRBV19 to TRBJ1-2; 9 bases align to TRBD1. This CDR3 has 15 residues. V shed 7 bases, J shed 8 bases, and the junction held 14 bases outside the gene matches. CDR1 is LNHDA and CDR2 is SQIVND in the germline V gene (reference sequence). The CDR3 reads CASMGGQGGTKGYTF. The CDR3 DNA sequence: TGTGCCAGTATGGGGGGACAGGGCGGGACGAAAGGCTACACCTTC.

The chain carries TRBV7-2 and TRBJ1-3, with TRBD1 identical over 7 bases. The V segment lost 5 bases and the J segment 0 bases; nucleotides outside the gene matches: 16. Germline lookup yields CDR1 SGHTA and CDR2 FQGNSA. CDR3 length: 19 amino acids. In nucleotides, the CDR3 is TGTGCCAGCAGCCGTTACGACGCCGGGACAGCCAACTCTGGAAACACCATATATTTT. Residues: CASSRYDAGTANSGNTIYF.

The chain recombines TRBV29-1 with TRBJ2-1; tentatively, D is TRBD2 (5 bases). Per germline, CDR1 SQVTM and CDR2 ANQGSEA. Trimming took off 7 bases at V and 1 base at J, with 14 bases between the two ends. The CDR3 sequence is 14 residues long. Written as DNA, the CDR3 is TGCAGCGCTGGGCCCGGGGTATCCTACAATGAGCAGTTCTTC. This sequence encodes CSAGPGVSYNEQFF.